This note documents a single T cell receptor (beta chain) sequence. The antigen is undetermined. This entry comes from a study of shared clonotypes between healthy human individuals. About the research overall: Donor composition was two women and three men, aged 18 to 49. Regarding the study as a whole: Among a few donors, 4.5% to 5.5% of naive CD4 clonotypes were found in common.

Assay execution proceeded at the deep level. Clones were sequenced by immunoSEQ multiplex PCR, and TCRdb holds only the in-frame ones, with some missing. This sample has about 2.4 million clones, with over 85% found just once. V was pared by 2 bases and J by 0 bases, with 15 bases between. The CDR3 contains 17 residues. The V gene's germline CDR1 is SGDLS and CDR2 YYNGEE. The sample comprised naive CD4+ T cells from PBMCs. Subset reported: CD45RA+ positively selected. The genes are TRBV9 and TRBJ2-1; weak D call: TRBD2 (6 bases). This sequence originates from a young man in good health. Some clones in this sample may be carry-over from other donors' samples. The CDR3 loop is CASSVVSGGSSYNEQFF. The CDR3 DNA reads as TGTGCCAGCAGCGTGGTGAGCGGAGGGAGCTCCTACAATGAGCAGTTCTTC. Filled out from reference TRBV9 and TRBJ2-1, the complete variable domain reads DSGVTQTPKHLITATGQRVTLRCSPRSGDLSVYWYQQSLDQGLQFLIQYYNGEERAKGNILERFSAQQFPDLHSELNLSSLELGDSALYFCASSVVSGGSSYNEQFFGPGTRLTVL.